This T cell receptor (beta chain) was identified in a study of molecular identifiers for immune sequencing clone quantification. Comments on this clonotype: Its antigen is still unknown.

CDR1 and CDR2 (germline): SGHAT, FQNNGV. This CDR3 is built from 18 residues. With 0 bases removed from V and 3 bases from J, the gap between germline ends came to 19 bases. It was with previously described methods and listed TCR primers that bulk TCR libraries were made. TCRdb recomputed calls from the PCR reads with MiXCR, one row per CDR3 protein. The table lists 350,000 or so distinct CDR3 sequences, roughly 23% of them singletons. Findings of the study overall: Effector cells kept over 98% of their molecules in clones above 20 RNA copies, while naive cells kept under 1% there.

The receptor was derived from a human donor in good health. Some libraries in this study had Jurkat cell RNA spiked in. What was sequenced was naive CD8+ T cells from blood, with Jurkat cell RNA spiked in. The sample's subset: FACS-sorted CD8+CD4-CCR7+CD45RA+ naive T cells. The chain uses TRBV11-2 and TRBJ2-3; D unclear. The CDR3 nucleotides are TGTGCCAGCAGCTTAGATCTCTGGGGTGGAGTTGGGACAGATACGCAGTATTTT. The encoded protein is CASSLDLWGGVGTDTQYF.